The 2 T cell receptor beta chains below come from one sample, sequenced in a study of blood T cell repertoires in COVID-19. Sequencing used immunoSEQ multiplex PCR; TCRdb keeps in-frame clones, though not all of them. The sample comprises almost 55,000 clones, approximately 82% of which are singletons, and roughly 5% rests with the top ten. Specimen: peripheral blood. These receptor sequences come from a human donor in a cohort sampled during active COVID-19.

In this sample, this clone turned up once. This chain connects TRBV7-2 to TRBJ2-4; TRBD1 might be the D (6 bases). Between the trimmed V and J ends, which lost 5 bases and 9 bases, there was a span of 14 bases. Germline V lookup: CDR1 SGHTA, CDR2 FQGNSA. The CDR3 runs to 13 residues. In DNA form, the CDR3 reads TGTGCCAGCAGCATACAGGGTTCCGGCATTCAGTACTTC. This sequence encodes CASSIQGSGIQYF.

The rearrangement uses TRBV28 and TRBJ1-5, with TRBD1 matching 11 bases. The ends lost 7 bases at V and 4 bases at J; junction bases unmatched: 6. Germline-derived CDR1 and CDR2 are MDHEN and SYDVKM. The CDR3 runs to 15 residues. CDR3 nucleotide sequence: TGTGCCAGCACCCGGACAGGGGGCGGTAATCAGCCCCAGCATTTT. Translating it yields CASTRTGGGNQPQHF.